The TCR beta chain under discussion was sequenced for a study of T cells after yellow fever vaccination. V was shortened by 1 base and J by 8 bases, with 15 bases between the two germline ends. From germline, CDR1 is SEHNR and CDR2 FQNEAQ (reference sequence). This CDR3 contains 15 residues. Using its own MiXCR run on the 5' RACE reads, TCRdb lists one record per CDR3 protein. In the table there are 95,000 to 150,000 distinct CDR3 sequences, roughly 15% of which are singletons. This clonotype appeared a few times. This clonotype originated in a man between 18 and 35 years old who received the YFV17D yellow fever vaccine. V gene TRBV7-9 combines with J gene TRBJ2-1; no reliable D call. Sequenced here: CD8+ T cells sorted from PBMCs, sampled 5 days after the yellow fever booster vaccination. The DNA for the CDR3 is TGTGCCAGCAGCTTAGTACTGGCAGGAAATCATGAGCAGTTCTTC. It yields the protein CASSLVLAGNHEQFF.